This T cell receptor (beta chain) stems from a study of CD8 T cells in Susac syndrome. RNA, at about 0.45 to 1 ug, was reverse transcribed with random hexamers. Each CDR3 protein is one row after TCRdb ran MiXCR on the immunoSEQ multiplex PCR reads. The sample lists about 200,000 distinct CDR3 sequences, approximately 90% occurring once. This clonotype was seen once. The CDR3 loop spans 15 amino acids. V was shortened by 8 bases and J by 8 bases, with 24 bases between the two germline ends. Germline V gene sequence: CDR1 LNHDA, CDR2 SQIVND (reference sequence). The sample consisted of CD8+ T cells from PBMCs. This sequence joins TRBV19 and TRBJ1-2; TRBD1 is a possible D gene (6 bases). The clonotype comes from a human donor with multiple sclerosis. The CDR3 bases are TGTGCCAGTCGCCGCCAGGGGTCCCCTAGGAAGGGCTACACCTTC. This gives the protein CASRRQGSPRKGYTF.